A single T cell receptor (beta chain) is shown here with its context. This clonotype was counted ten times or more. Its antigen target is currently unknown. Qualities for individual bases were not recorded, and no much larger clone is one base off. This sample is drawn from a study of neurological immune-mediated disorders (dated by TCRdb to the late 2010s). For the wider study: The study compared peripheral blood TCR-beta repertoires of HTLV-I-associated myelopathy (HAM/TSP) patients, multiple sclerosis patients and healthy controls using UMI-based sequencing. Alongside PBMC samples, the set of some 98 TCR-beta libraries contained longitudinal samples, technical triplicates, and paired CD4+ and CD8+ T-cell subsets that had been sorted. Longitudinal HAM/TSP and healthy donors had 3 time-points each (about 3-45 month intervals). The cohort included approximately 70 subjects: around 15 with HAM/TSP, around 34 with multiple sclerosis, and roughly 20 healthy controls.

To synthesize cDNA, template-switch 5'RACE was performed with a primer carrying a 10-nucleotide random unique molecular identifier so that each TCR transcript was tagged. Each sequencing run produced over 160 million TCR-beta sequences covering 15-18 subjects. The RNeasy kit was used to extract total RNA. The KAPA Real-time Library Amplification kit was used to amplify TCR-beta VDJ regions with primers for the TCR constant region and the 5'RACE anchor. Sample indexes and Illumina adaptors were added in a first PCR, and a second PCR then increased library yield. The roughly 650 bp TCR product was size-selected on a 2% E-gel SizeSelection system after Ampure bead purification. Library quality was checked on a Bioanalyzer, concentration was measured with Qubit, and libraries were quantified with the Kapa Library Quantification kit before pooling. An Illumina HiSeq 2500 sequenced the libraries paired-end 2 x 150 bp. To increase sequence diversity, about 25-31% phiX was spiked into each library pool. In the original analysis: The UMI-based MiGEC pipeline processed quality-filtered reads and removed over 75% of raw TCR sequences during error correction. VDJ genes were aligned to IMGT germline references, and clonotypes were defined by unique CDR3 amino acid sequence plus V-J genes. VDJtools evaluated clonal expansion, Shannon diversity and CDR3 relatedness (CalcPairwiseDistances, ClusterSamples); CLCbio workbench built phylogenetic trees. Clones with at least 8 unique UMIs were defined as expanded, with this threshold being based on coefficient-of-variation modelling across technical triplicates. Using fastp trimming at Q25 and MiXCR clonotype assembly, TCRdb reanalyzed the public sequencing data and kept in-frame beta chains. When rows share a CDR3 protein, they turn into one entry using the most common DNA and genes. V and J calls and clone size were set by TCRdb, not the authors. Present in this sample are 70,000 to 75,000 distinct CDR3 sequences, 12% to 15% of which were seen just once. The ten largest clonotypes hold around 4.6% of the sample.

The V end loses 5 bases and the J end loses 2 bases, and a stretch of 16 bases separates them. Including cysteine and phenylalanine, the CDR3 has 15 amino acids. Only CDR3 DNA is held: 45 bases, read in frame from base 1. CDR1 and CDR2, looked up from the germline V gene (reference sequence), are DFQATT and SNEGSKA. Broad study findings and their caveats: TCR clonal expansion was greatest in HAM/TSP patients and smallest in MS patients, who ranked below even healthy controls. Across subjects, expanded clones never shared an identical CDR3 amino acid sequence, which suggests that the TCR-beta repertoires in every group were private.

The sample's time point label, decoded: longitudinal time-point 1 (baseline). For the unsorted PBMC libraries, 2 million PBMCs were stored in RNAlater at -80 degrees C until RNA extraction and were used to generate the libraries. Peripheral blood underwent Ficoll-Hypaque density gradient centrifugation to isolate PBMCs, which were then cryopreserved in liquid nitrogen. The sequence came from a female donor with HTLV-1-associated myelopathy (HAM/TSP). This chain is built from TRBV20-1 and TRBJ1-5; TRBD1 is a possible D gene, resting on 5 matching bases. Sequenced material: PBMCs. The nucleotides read TGCAGTGCTCCTCGGGCAGGGTCTGGCAATCAGCCCCAGCATTTT. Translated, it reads CSAPRAGSGNQPQHF.